The TCR beta chain under discussion was sequenced for a study of T cells in Graves' hyperthyroidism and ophthalmopathy. In regard to this clonotype: Antigen specificity is unknown. This may stem from a read error, because a much larger clone lies one nucleotide away.

General observations from the study: Blood held most thyroid clonotypes expanded above 0.001 frequency.

Hyperthyroidism of Graves' type that showed no ophthalmopathy progression within 18 months was stable. Patients were excluded because of uncontrolled infection, other autoimmune disease, pregnancy or lactation. The V segment lost 3 bases and the J segment 4 bases; nucleotides outside the gene matches: 5. CDR1 and CDR2 from the germline V gene are MNHNS and SASEGT. The CDR3 has 14 residues. There were TCR beta CDR3 regions amplified from RNA transcripts. RT-PCR in the first round (using the HTBI primer set) targeted the TCR CDR3. TCRdb reanalysed the multiplex PCR reads using MiXCR and keeps one entry per CDR3 protein. The sample includes under 700,000 distinct CDR3 sequences, around 45% of them seen just once.

The sample taken for sequencing was peripheral blood or thyroid tissue (not recorded which). The rearrangement links TRBV6-1 to TRBJ1-1; 7 bases are a match to TRBD1. This TCR was sampled from a woman younger than 30 with Graves' hyperthyroidism. CDR3 nucleotides: TGTGCCAGCAGTGATCCAGGGGGAAGCACTGAAGCTTTCTTT. This sequence encodes CASSDPGGSTEAFF.